The sequence of this T cell receptor beta chain was determined in a study of blood T cell repertoires in COVID-19. The wider study: Nucleic acid was either cDNA or gDNA, and it came from T cells, B-cell-depleted T cells, or PBMCs.

The germline CDR1 and CDR2 sequences are SQVTM and ANQGSEA. Trimming cost V 2 bases and J 8 bases, with 21 bases left between them. CDR3 length: 15 amino acids. Original analysis: Quantification of nucleated cells was approximated via reference gene primer amplification. TCRdb's copy holds only in-frame clones and misses some; the assay was immunoSEQ multiplex PCR. D and trimming come from the DNA, and the V and J calls and clone size come from that table. The top ten hold around 4.7% of the sample, which has roughly 220,000 clones, around 81% seen once. Residents of about 25 US areas, aged about 18 to 89 years, made up the participants. Participants' reported clinical history set cohort assignment.

The sample consisted of PBMCs or T cells enriched from blood (not recorded which). The chain uses TRBV29-1 and TRBJ1-2; TRBD1 is a possible D gene (6 bases). The clonotype was recovered from a man aged 25-45 years with acute COVID-19. The CDR3 DNA is TGCAGCGTTGAATGGAGAAAGGGGGGGCGCGACGGCTACACCTTC. This gives the protein CSVEWRKGGRDGYTF.